This T cell receptor (beta chain) was retrieved from a study of T cells after yellow fever vaccination. Study results and limitations: Re-detected after boosting: most primary clones, around 97% of CD4 and about 89% of CD8.

Trimming removed 10 bases from V and 2 bases from J, with 20 bases in between. The germline V gene has CDR1 MNHEY and CDR2 SVGEGT. The CDR3 contains 15 residues. They built TCR cDNA with 5'RACE template switching, a step that put in a universal primer site and UMIs. One entry per CDR3 protein, called by TCRdb with MiXCR from the 5' RACE reads. The repertoire includes over 65,000 distinct CDR3 sequences, about an eighth of them detected once, and 20% to 25% sits in the top ten. This sample comprised CD8+ T cells not binding an NS4B(214-222) dextramer, sorted from PBMCs, obtained approximately 22 days after the first yellow fever vaccination. This rearrangement joins TRBV6-2 or TRBV6-3 to TRBJ2-5, with a tentative D call TRBD1 (6 bases). The origin of this receptor is a man between 18 and 29 years old who received the YFV17D yellow fever vaccine. CDR3 amino acids: CATRDNLFSQETQYF. The CDR3 bases are TGTGCCACCCGGGACAACCTATTTTCACAAGAGACCCAGTACTTC.